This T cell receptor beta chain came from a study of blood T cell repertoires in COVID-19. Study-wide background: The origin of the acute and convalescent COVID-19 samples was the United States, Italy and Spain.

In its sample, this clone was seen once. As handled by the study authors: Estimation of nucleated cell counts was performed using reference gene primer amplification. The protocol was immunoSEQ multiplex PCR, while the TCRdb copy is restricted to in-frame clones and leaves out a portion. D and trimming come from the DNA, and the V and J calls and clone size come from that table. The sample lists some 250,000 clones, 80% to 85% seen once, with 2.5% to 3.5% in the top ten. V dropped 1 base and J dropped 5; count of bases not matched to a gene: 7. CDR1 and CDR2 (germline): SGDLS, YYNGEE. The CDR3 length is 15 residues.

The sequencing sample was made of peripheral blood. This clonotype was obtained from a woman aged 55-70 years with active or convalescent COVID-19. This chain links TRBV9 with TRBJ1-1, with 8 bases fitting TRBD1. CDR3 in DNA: TGTGCCAGCAGCGTATCCCAGGGGGCACGGACTGAAGCTTTCTTT. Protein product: CASSVSQGARTEAFF.